This T cell receptor beta chain originates from a study of cytomegalovirus exposure and HLA in healthy donors. General study results and limits: It was found in a later analysis that first-cohort TCR clusters tended to co-occur in the approximately 130 validation repertoires.

Worth noting for this clone: The antigen is unknown.

Method: immunoSEQ multiplex PCR; TCRdb's copy keeps in-frame clones and lacks some. The sample shows 95,000 to 150,000 clones, roughly 94% of them seen only once. Sequences were obtained from PBMCs. The sequence was obtained from a woman aged 18-30 years in good health and CMV-seronegative.

The CDR3 DNA reads TGTGCCAGCCTCGATCAAGGGGGCGCTTATGGCTACACCTTC. It codes for CASLDQGGAYGYTF. V usage is TRBV2 and J usage is TRBJ1-2, with 7 bases identical to TRBD1. V trimming: 8 bases; J trimming: 5 bases; junction bases outside the gene matches: 11. The CDR3 extends over 14 amino acids. Germline V gene sequence: CDR1 SNHLY, CDR2 FYNNEI.